This passage covers 7 T cell receptor beta chains from one sample sequenced in a study of blood T cells in healthy people across ages. Next came a second PCR, run for about 7 to 12 cycles, which used a sample-barcoded 5' primer along with a J-beta primer mix. TCRdb redid the calling of the 5' RACE reads with MiXCR, one entry per CDR3 protein. The sample lists about 680,000 distinct CDR3 sequences, 49% occurring once. The sequenced sample consisted of blood. All receptors come from a woman aged 60-75 years in good health.

This chain joins TRBV6-2 or TRBV6-3 and TRBJ1-2; maybe TRBD1 (5 bases). The CDR3 loop spans 16 amino acids. CDR1 is MNHEY and CDR2 is SVGEGT in the germline V gene. V was pared by 6 bases and J by 0 bases, with 17 bases between. The CDR3, as DNA: TGTGCCAGCAGCACGGGACCGTCAACCTCTAACTATGGCTACACCTTC. Translation: CASSTGPSTSNYGYTF.

Turning to this clonotype: One end of the junction varies from germline; a read error may be responsible. The V gene is TRBV29-1, the J gene TRBJ2-1; D is uncertain. Germline V gene sequence: CDR1 SQVTM, CDR2 ANQGSEA. The CDR3 extends over 13 amino acids. CDR3 sequence (DNA): TGCAGCGGCTCTCTGCAGGTGCTCAATGGGCAGTTCTTC. Translation: CSGSLQVLNGQFF.

V and J are TRBV5-1 and TRBJ2-7, with TRBD2 matching over 7 bases. V shed 7 bases and J 5 bases; nucleotides not matched to a gene: 12. In germline, CDR1 is SGHRS, CDR2 YFSETQ. The CDR3 is 14 amino acids. CDR3 sequence reads: CASGKRDGTNEQYF. CDR3 coding DNA: TGCGCCAGCGGAAAGCGGGATGGGACCAACGAGCAGTACTTC.

On this clonotype: A read error is possible here, since a much larger clone lies one base away. This rearrangement joins TRBV27 to TRBJ2-3; TRBD2 aligns across 7 bases. The germline gives CDR1 MNHEY, CDR2 SMNVEV (reference sequence). The CDR3 sequence is 14 residues long. CDR3 coding DNA: TGTACCAGCTCCTGGGGAGGGGTGACAGATACGCAGTATTTT. Residues: CTSSWGGVTDTQYF.

V usage is TRBV29-1 and J usage is TRBJ2-1; D is uncertain. The tail of the sequence fits TRBJ2-7 better, so the J call may be wrong. CDR1 and CDR2 (germline): SQVTM, ANQGSEA. This CDR3 contains 13 residues. The CDR3 coding sequence is TGCAGCGTTCAAACTCTTCGGCATTATGAGCAGTACTTC. Translated: CSVQTLRHYEQYF.

V gene TRBV9 combines with J gene TRBJ2-3, with no clear D. Trimming left V 4 bases short and J 4 bases short, with 10 bases between. Germline loops: CDR1 SGDLS, CDR2 YYNGEE. The CDR3 is made up of 13 amino acids. The DNA of the CDR3 is TGTGCCAGCAGCACTGGGCCTCCAGATACGCAGTATTTT. Translation gives CASSTGPPDTQYF.

V and J are TRBV20-1 and TRBJ2-1; TRBD2 is a possible D gene (6 bases). The CDR3 sequence is 15 residues long. Trimming removed 0 bases at V and 5 bases at J, with 14 bases between. The V gene's germline CDR1 is DFQATT and CDR2 SNEGSKA (reference sequence). For the CDR3, the DNA is TGCAGTGCTAGAGATGCTCGGGAGCGAGACAATGAGCAGTTCTTC. Translation gives CSARDARERDNEQFF.